This T cell receptor (beta chain) came from a study of OX40 agonist ivuxolimab in advanced cancers. A note on the overall study: Ivuxolimab was an agonistic, fully human IgG2 monoclonal antibody directed against OX40 (CD134), a costimulatory receptor. Of the 52 patients in dose escalation, some 19 had hepatocellular carcinoma, about 15 had melanoma, 9 had renal cell carcinoma and 9 had head and neck cancer. The monotherapy dose-escalation portion (N = 52 patients) of the phase I ivuxolimab trial is reported in the paper. Partial responses occurred in three dose-escalation patients, of whom one had hepatocellular carcinoma and two had cutaneous melanoma. Intravenous ivuxolimab was administered to patients every 2 weeks at six dose levels: 0.01, 0.1, 0.3, 1.5, 3 and 10 mg/kg. Peripheral TCRbeta sequencing aimed to test whether ivuxolimab altered TCR sequence diversity and caused clonal T-cell expansion. Prior anti-PD-1, anti-PD-L1 or anti-CTLA-4 therapy was permitted, and checkpoint inhibitors had been received by less than 45% of dose-escalation patients. The dose-escalation cohort was around 83% male with a mean age of roughly 60 years, ranging from about 23 to 85.

Broad study findings and their caveats: At doses of 0.1 to 3.0 mg/kg, clonal expansion of both CD4+ and CD8+ T cells in blood was seen between baseline and week 6. After ivuxolimab, expanded clones were on average more numerous among CD8+ T cells than among CD4+ T cells. Partial responders in the 0.1-3.0 mg/kg groups had among the lowest normalized peripheral clonal expansion, especially among CD8+ T cells. Which antigens the clonally expanded peripheral T cells were specific for was not determined. Low levels of normalized T-cell clonal expansion were also seen in some nonresponding patients.

This clone was recorded only once. It has no known antigen specificity. No base-level quality is on record; no much larger clone is a single base apart. To sequence the TCRbeta CDR3 region, genomic DNA was isolated from the sorted cells. The immunoSEQ Assay was used to sequence the TCRbeta CDR3 regions. TCRdb limited this immuneACCESS table to in-frame rearrangements with V and J called. A share of clones is missing; checked studies link under half to unresolved V genes, and the rest is unexplained. In this sample the table shows almost 85,000 clones, approximately 92% of which occur a single time. The ten most abundant clones make up 0.19% of the sample. Patients with autoimmune disease history or receiving systemic immunosuppression were excluded from the trial. Peripheral blood for TCR sequencing was drawn from every dose cohort at baseline, at cycle 4 day 1 and at cycle 7 day 1. The samples were taken from a phase I, first-in-human, multicenter, open-label dose-escalation trial of ivuxolimab. Adults with locally advanced or metastatic melanoma, renal cell, hepatocellular, or head and neck squamous cell carcinoma were enrolled in the trial. Before TCR sequencing, CD4+ T cells and CD8+ T cells were sorted from peripheral blood as separate populations.

The input for sequencing was CD4+ or CD8+ T cells sorted from blood, taken in a trial of the OX40 agonist ivuxolimab. The source is an adult with an advanced solid tumor such as melanoma, head and neck, liver or kidney cancer.

DNA sequence: TGTGCCATCAGTGAGAGCCAGGGAAGTCAGCCCCAGCATTTT. It codes for CAISESQGSQPQHF. The rearranged chain carries TRBV10-3 and TRBJ1-5; a tentative D match to TRBD1 spans 5 bases. Reading from cysteine to phenylalanine, the CDR3 counts 14 amino acids. Here the CDR3 DNA is all that survives: 42 bases in frame from base 1. Deletion took 2 bases off V and 6 bases off J, with a span of 11 bases between the germline ends. For CDR1 and CDR2, the germline V gene lists ENHRY and SYGVKD.